The rows below give T cell receptor beta chains drawn from one sample of a study of regulatory T cells in long-lasting Graves disease. MiXCR, applied by TCRdb to the multiplex PCR reads, yields one record per CDR3 protein. Among 300,000 to 400,000 distinct CDR3 sequences listed, approximately 15% were seen once. This same sample was also taken into another study, of T cells in Graves' hyperthyroidism and ophthalmopathy.

Sequencing was performed on peripheral blood mononuclear cells (PBMCs), taken at new diagnosis, from a patient treated with antithyroid drugs. The receptors come from a man aged 35 to 55 with Graves disease. CDR3s include the opening cysteine and the closing phenylalanine or tryptophan. The D gene is left open where the match is weak. Clone size is given for some rows only: seen once, a few or many times, or a class if the clone is expanded.

V,D,size,J,DNA,CDR3
TRBV2,.,once,TRBJ2-2,TGTGCCAGCAGGTTCAGGTGGTTGGCCGGGGAGCTGTTTTTT,CASRFRWLAGELFF
TRBV11-3,.,many,TRBJ2-1,TGTGCCAGCAGCTTAGGAGGACGGCGGGTCCTTGAGCAGTTCTTC,CASSLGGRRVLEQFF
TRBV28,TRBD2,many,TRBJ2-3,TGTGCCAGCAGGGGTGCCCGGGGGGTAACAGATACGCAGTATTTT,CASRGARGVTDTQYF
TRBV6-2/TRBV6-3,TRBD1,few,TRBJ2-7,TGTGCCAGCACCGGGACAGGGGGTCTCCACGAGCAGTACTTC,CASTGTGGLHEQYF
TRBV2,.,many,TRBJ1-1,TGTGCCAGCAGTGAGTCGTGGACTGAAGCTTTCTTT,CASSESWTEAFF
TRBV7-6,TRBD1,.,TRBJ1-6,TGTGCCAGCAGCTACCGGGACAGGGCTTTTAATTCACCCCTCCACTTT,CASSYRDRAFNSPLHF
TRBV2,TRBD1,many,TRBJ2-7,TGTGCCAGCAGTGATCAGGGGGCAGGATACGAGCAGTACTTC,CASSDQGAGYEQYF
TRBV20-1,.,.,TRBJ2-1,TGCAGTGCTAGTGACAATGAGCAGTTCTTC,CSASDNEQFF
TRBV20-1,.,.,TRBJ1-4,TGCAGTGCTAGTGGAACAAATGAAAAACTGTTTTTT,CSASGTNEKLFF
TRBV11-2,.,many,TRBJ1-2,TGTGCCAGCAGCCGGGAAGGACCTGGGAACTATGGCTACACCTTC,CASSREGPGNYGYTF
TRBV7-9,.,many,TRBJ2-7,TGTGCCAGCAGCCCAATAAAGGGGGAGGAAGAGCAGTACTTC,CASSPIKGEEEQYF
TRBV12-3/TRBV12-4,TRBD1,.,TRBJ1-5,TGTGCCAGCAGACCCGACAGGGGAGGGAATCAGCCCCAGCATTTT,CASRPDRGGNQPQHF
TRBV29-1,.,few,TRBJ1-1,TGCAGCGTAGCGGGGCACACTGAAGCTTTCTTT,CSVAGHTEAFF
TRBV28,.,.,TRBJ2-7,TGTGCCAGCAGTTCGCCCTCAGGTTTCCCTGCCTACGAGCAGTACTTC,CASSSPSGFPAYEQYF
TRBV7-6,TRBD1,few,TRBJ2-1,TGTGCCAGCAGCTCCCGGACAGGGGAAAATGAGCAGTTCTTC,CASSSRTGENEQFF
TRBV3-1,TRBD1,.,TRBJ2-2,TGTGCCAGCAGGATCGGACAGGGTATCACCGGGGAGCTGTTTTTT,CASRIGQGITGELFF
TRBV14,.,.,TRBJ2-7,TGTGCCAGCAGCCATCACGGTAACTACGAGCAGTACTTC,CASSHHGNYEQYF
TRBV4-3,.,few,TRBJ2-7,TGCGCCAGCAGCCAATTTGGGGGAAGGGGGTCTTCCTACGAGCAGTACTTC,CASSQFGGRGSSYEQYF
TRBV3-1,.,many,TRBJ1-2,TGTGCCAGCAGCCAAGGGGTCATTAACTATGGCTACACCTTC,CASSQGVINYGYTF
TRBV11-1,TRBD1,many,TRBJ2-7,TGTGCCAGCAGCTTAGGGACAGGATTTAACGCCGAGCAGTACTTC,CASSLGTGFNAEQYF
TRBV2,.,many,TRBJ1-6,TGTGCCAGCAGTCAGCCGCGGGGGGCGGTTAATTCACCCCTCCACTTT,CASSQPRGAVNSPLHF
TRBV11-3,TRBD1,many,TRBJ1-2,TGTGCCAGCAGCTCCGCCGGGACAGGGAAGGACTATGGCTACACCTTC,CASSSAGTGKDYGYTF
TRBV2,TRBD2,many,TRBJ2-1,TGTGCCAGCAGTGACTGGACTAGCGGGAGGAATGAGCAGTTCTTC,CASSDWTSGRNEQFF
TRBV6-2/TRBV6-3,.,few,TRBJ2-7,TGTGCCAGCTCCCGATTGAGACGTAGTTACGAGCAGTACTTC,CASSRLRRSYEQYF
TRBV11-3,.,many,TRBJ2-7,TGTGCCAGCAGCTTATTTCCTTTGGGTGAGCAGTACTTC,CASSLFPLGEQYF
TRBV10-3,.,.,TRBJ1-1,TGTGCCATCAAGGCGGCGGACACTGAAGCTTTCTTT,CAIKAADTEAFF
TRBV30,.,many,TRBJ2-5,TGTGCCTGGAGTGTAGTTGTGGAGACCCAGTACTTC,CAWSVVVETQYF
TRBV24-1,.,.,TRBJ2-1,TGTGCCACCAGTGACGTAAGGGGGGATGAGCAGTTCTTC,CATSDVRGDEQFF
TRBV5-1,TRBD2,few,TRBJ2-5,TGCGCCAGCAGCTTGACCCCTAGCGGGGGGGCGGCGGAGACCCAGTACTTC,CASSLTPSGGAAETQYF
TRBV3-1,.,many,TRBJ2-7,TGTGCCAGCAGCCAACCTGGGGTGAATCCCTCCTACGAGCAGTACTTC,CASSQPGVNPSYEQYF
TRBV28,.,many,TRBJ1-5,TGTGCCAGCAGTCGGGACAATAGCAATCAGCCCCAGCATTTT,CASSRDNSNQPQHF
TRBV5-6,.,.,TRBJ2-7,TGTGCCAGCAGCTCCCACTTTGCCGAGCAGTACTTC,CASSSHFAEQYF
TRBV3-1,TRBD1,few,TRBJ2-7,TGTGCCAGCAGCTTCGACAGGGATGGCGAGCAGTACTTC,CASSFDRDGEQYF
TRBV20-1,TRBD1,few,TRBJ1-4,TGCAGTGCTGTGGTTAGGGCAGGGGGATTAACTGATGAAAAACTGTTTTTT,CSAVVRAGGLTDEKLFF
TRBV20-1,TRBD1,few,TRBJ2-2,TGCAGTGCCTTAGGGACAGGGGGGATCACCGGGGAGCTGTTTTTT,CSALGTGGITGELFF
TRBV10-2,.,.,TRBJ2-7,TGCGCCAGCCTCTCTAGGGGGGGGGCGTACGAGCAGTACTTC,CASLSRGGAYEQYF
TRBV7-9,TRBD1,many,TRBJ2-7,TGTGCCAGCAGACCCGACAGGGGGCGCCGCTCCGAGCAGTACTTC,CASRPDRGRRSEQYF